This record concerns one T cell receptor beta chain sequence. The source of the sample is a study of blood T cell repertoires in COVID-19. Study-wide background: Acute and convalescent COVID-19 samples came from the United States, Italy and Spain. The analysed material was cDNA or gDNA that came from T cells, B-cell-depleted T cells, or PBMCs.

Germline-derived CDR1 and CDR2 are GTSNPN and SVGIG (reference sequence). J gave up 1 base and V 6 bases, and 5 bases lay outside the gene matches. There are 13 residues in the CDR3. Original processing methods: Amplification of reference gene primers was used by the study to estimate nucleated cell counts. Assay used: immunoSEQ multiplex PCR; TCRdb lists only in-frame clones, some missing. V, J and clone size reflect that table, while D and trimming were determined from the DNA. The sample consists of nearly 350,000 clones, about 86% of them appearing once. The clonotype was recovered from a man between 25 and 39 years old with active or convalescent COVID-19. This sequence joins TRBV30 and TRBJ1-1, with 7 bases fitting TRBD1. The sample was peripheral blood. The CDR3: CACPGQTNTEAFF. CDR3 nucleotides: TGTGCCTGTCCGGGACAGACGAACACTGAAGCTTTCTTT.